These T cell receptor beta chains were read from a single sample in a study of blood T cells in healthy people across ages. TCRdb itself ran the 5' RACE reads through MiXCR, one entry per CDR3 protein. The sample lists 1.5 million to 2 million distinct CDR3 sequences, approximately 40% occurring once. The sample consisted of blood. The receptors shown here come from a human donor in good health. Each CDR3 is given with its conserved first and last residue. D genes are given only for firm matches. Clone size is given for some rows only: seen once, a few or many times, or a class if the clone is expanded.

clone_size d_call j_call v_call cdr3_aa cdr3_nt
- TRBD1 TRBJ2-5 TRBV7-9 CASSLIQGVAETQYF TGTGCCAGCAGCTTAATACAGGGGGTCGCGGAGACCCAGTACTTC
few - TRBJ2-5 TRBV10-3 CATEPFQGKGTQYF TGTGCCACCGAGCCTTTTCAGGGGAAAGGGACCCAGTACTTC
- - TRBJ2-5 TRBV20-1 CSAREWLVQETQYF TGCAGTGCTAGAGAGTGGCTGGTACAAGAGACCCAGTACTTC
- - TRBJ2-3 TRBV4-1 CASSPPIVTDTQYF TGCGCCAGCAGCCCCCCGATAGTCACAGATACGCAGTATTTT
- TRBD2 TRBJ2-4 TRBV15 CATSRDGTSGEGDEQYF TGTGCCACCAGCAGAGATGGGACTAGCGGGGAGGGAGATGAGCAGTACTTC
few - TRBJ2-1 TRBV7-7 CASSLGPGYSYNEQFF TGTGCCAGCAGCTTGGGCCCGGGATACTCCTACAATGAGCAGTTCTTC
- TRBD1 TRBJ1-1 TRBV20-1 CSARGDDRANTEAFF TGCAGTGCTAGGGGAGACGACAGGGCGAACACTGAAGCTTTCTTT
- - TRBJ1-2 TRBV7-2 CASSLATSRGYTF TGTGCCAGCAGCTTAGCCACCTCGCGTGGCTACACCTTC
- - TRBJ2-2 TRBV29-1 CSVGGIGQGSTGELFF TGCAGCGTTGGGGGCATAGGGCAGGGGAGCACCGGGGAGCTGTTTTTT
- TRBD2 TRBJ2-5 TRBV2 CASSVLAATLGETQYF TGTGCCAGCAGTGTACTAGCGGCCACCTTGGGCGAGACCCAGTACTTC
few - TRBJ1-6 TRBV9 CASSATGTDSPLHF TGTGCCAGCAGCGCGACAGGTACCGATTCACCCCTCCACTTT
few - TRBJ1-2 TRBV5-1 CASSSDSPNYGYTF TGCGCCAGCAGCTCGGACAGCCCAAACTATGGCTACACCTTC
- - TRBJ1-2 TRBV7-2 CASSFARGYGYTF TGTGCCAGCAGCTTTGCGAGGGGGTATGGCTACACCTTC
many - TRBJ2-7 TRBV3-1 CASSGQDGVYEQYF TGTGCCAGCAGCGGGCAAGATGGGGTCTACGAGCAGTACTTC
- TRBD1 TRBJ2-6 TRBV28 CASSFSDRGHSGANVLTF TGTGCCAGCAGTTTCTCGGACAGGGGTCACTCTGGGGCCAACGTCCTGACTTTC
- - TRBJ2-5 TRBV6-2/TRBV6-3 CASSYSELDGETQYF TGTGCCAGCAGTTACTCTGAACTGGATGGAGAGACCCAGTACTTC
- - TRBJ2-7 TRBV7-2 CASSSGKTARLWEQYF TGTGCCAGCAGCTCGGGAAAGACAGCACGATTATGGGAGCAGTACTTC
- - TRBJ1-2 TRBV20-1 CSAREPGSSGYTF TGCAGTGCTAGAGAGCCAGGGTCCAGTGGCTACACCTTC
- TRBD2 TRBJ2-1 TRBV4-3 CASSQDASGIYNEQFF TGCGCCAGCAGCCAAGATGCAAGCGGGATATACAATGAGCAGTTCTTC
- - TRBJ2-1 TRBV3-1 CASSQDGEWGSYNEQFF TGTGCCAGCAGCCAAGATGGTGAGTGGGGCTCTTACAATGAGCAGTTCTTC
- - TRBJ2-7 TRBV7-9 CASSLGTAYERYF TGTGCCAGCAGCTTAGGGACAGCCTACGAGCGGTACTTC
once TRBD1 TRBJ2-7 TRBV12-3/TRBV12-4 CANSGWTGGNEQYF TGTGCCAACAGTGGATGGACAGGGGGCAACGAGCAGTACTTC
once - TRBJ2-3 TRBV6-6 CASSAGVRDTDTQYF TGTGCCAGCAGCGCAGGGGTCAGGGACACAGATACGCAGTATTTT
- - TRBJ1-1 TRBV5-1 CASSYLQLTEAFF TGCGCCAGCAGCTACCTACAGCTCACTGAAGCTTTCTTT
- TRBD2 TRBJ2-3 TRBV7-3 CASALAGWSDTQYF TGTGCCAGCGCGCTAGCGGGGTGGTCAGATACGCAGTATTTT
- - TRBJ1-5 TRBV6-1 CASRRYGASNQPQHF TGTGCCAGCAGACGTTATGGGGCGAGCAATCAGCCCCAGCATTTT
- - TRBJ2-5 TRBV7-2 CASSFVQVMGETQYF TGTGCCAGCAGCTTCGTACAGGTGATGGGGGAGACCCAGTACTTC
few - TRBJ2-5 TRBV5-1 CASSLGGLPDQETQYF TGTGCCAGCAGCTTGGGGGGACTCCCGGACCAAGAGACCCAGTACTTC
many - TRBJ2-1 TRBV12-3/TRBV12-4 CASSFLNEQFF TGTGCCAGCAGTTTCCTAAATGAGCAGTTCTTC
- - TRBJ2-3 TRBV6-6 CASTTAGGTDTQYF TGTGCCAGCACAACAGCTGGTGGCACAGATACGCAGTATTTT
- - TRBJ2-1 TRBV12-3/TRBV12-4 CASSSYDLYLKNEQFF TGTGCCAGCAGTTCGTATGATCTTTACTTGAAAAATGAGCAGTTCTTC
- - TRBJ1-4 TRBV3-1 CASSQRASGEKLFF TGTGCCAGCAGCCAACGAGCCTCTGGTGAAAAACTGTTTTTT
- - TRBJ2-1 TRBV29-1 CSVDPLKRDEQFF TGCAGCGTTGACCCCCTAAAGAGGGATGAGCAGTTCTTC
- - TRBJ2-1 TRBV29-1 CSVAGTDDNEQFF TGCAGCGTTGCCGGGACCGACGACAATGAGCAGTTCTTC
few - TRBJ1-6 TRBV12-3/TRBV12-4 CASSPDGPNSPLHF TGTGCCAGCAGTCCGGACGGTCCGAATTCACCCCTCCACTTT
- - TRBJ1-2 TRBV29-1 CSAGGQQENYGYTF TGCAGCGCTGGGGGGCAACAAGAAAACTATGGCTACACCTTC
- - TRBJ1-5 TRBV3-1 CASSQDWGSSNRPQHF TGTGCCAGCAGCCAAGACTGGGGGTCCAGCAATCGGCCCCAGCATTTT
- - TRBJ2-1 TRBV6-6 CATALARPTYNEQFF TGTGCCACCGCGTTGGCTAGACCAACCTACAATGAGCAGTTCTTC
- - TRBJ2-3 TRBV12-3/TRBV12-4 CASKASSTQYF TGTGCCAGCAAGGCTTCCAGTACGCAGTATTTT
- TRBD1 TRBJ2-7 TRBV7-3 CASSLKNSPRTGSSYEQYF TGTGCCAGCAGCTTAAAAAACTCCCCCAGGACAGGGAGCTCCTACGAGCAGTACTTC
few - TRBJ2-1 TRBV15 CATSRELWSERFF TGTGCCACCAGCAGAGAACTTTGGAGTGAGCGGTTCTTC
once - TRBJ1-1 TRBV3-1 CASSPGDLSTMNTEAFF TGTGCCAGCAGCCCTGGGGATCTTAGTACCATGAACACTGAAGCTTTCTTT
- TRBD2 TRBJ2-4 TRBV7-3 CASRASGGSGEQYF TGTGCCAGCAGGGCTAGCGGGGGCTCCGGGGAGCAGTACTTC
- - TRBJ2-7 TRBV4-3 CASSPQSRQYF TGCGCCAGCAGCCCGCAATCTAGGCAGTACTTC
- TRBD1 TRBJ1-5 TRBV7-2 CASSPTGTGLNQPQHF TGTGCCAGCAGCCCCACCGGGACAGGCCTCAATCAGCCCCAGCATTTT
few TRBD1 TRBJ2-7 TRBV29-1 CSVKRGTDSYEQYF TGCAGCGTTAAGAGGGGGACAGACTCCTACGAGCAGTACTTC
- TRBD1 TRBJ1-2 TRBV9 CASSVVDRGRGGYTF TGTGCCAGCAGCGTAGTAGACAGGGGGCGCGGTGGCTACACCTTC
few TRBD1 TRBJ2-7 TRBV6-2/TRBV6-3 CASSGRGQLSSYEQYF TGTGCCAGCTCCGGAAGGGGACAGCTGTCCTCCTACGAGCAGTACTTC
many - TRBJ2-5 TRBV9 CASSATQETQYF TGTGCCAGCAGCGCAACTCAAGAGACCCAGTACTTC
- TRBD1 TRBJ2-7 TRBV7-2 CASSSGQFSYEQYF TGTGCCAGCAGCTCGGGACAGTTCTCCTACGAGCAGTACTTC
few TRBD1 TRBJ1-5 TRBV29-1 CSVETGGSNQPQHF TGCAGCGTTGAAACAGGGGGTAGCAATCAGCCCCAGCATTTT
- - TRBJ1-2 TRBV5-1 CASSWTDMSYGYTF TGCGCCAGCAGCTGGACTGACATGTCTTATGGCTACACCTTC
- - TRBJ1-2 TRBV20-1 CSAFNYGYTF TGCAGTGCTTTTAACTATGGCTACACCTTC